The entry below gives a single TCR beta chain sequence along with its context. This entry belongs to a study of monozygotic twins with inflammatory bowel disease. Eight separate reactions per sample served to make cDNA. Using the 5' RACE reads, TCRdb records one entry per CDR3 protein without DNA. The sample table includes 300,000 to 400,000 distinct CDR3 sequences. The CDR3 runs to 14 residues. CDR1 and CDR2 from the germline V gene are KGHSH and LQKENI. Sequenced: blood. The chain uses TRBV18 and TRBJ2-2; TCRdb picks TRBD1, but there is no DNA to check that call. This TCR came from a human donor with ulcerative colitis or Crohn's disease, or a healthy co-twin of an affected twin (not recorded which). The CDR3 sequence is CASSPNRDPGELFF.